This T cell receptor beta chain emerged from a study of OX40 agonist ivuxolimab in advanced cancers. Germline V gene sequence: CDR1 SGHTA, CDR2 FQGTGA. Trimming removed 1 base from V and 1 base from J, with 12 bases in between. CDR3 length: 16 amino acids. Produced via immunoSEQ multiplex PCR; TCRdb's table is partial and in-frame only. Here the sample spans 80,000 to 100,000 clones, roughly 90% being singletons. Sequencing used CD4+ or CD8+ T cells sorted from blood, obtained in a trial of the OX40 agonist ivuxolimab. This sequence was found in an adult with an advanced solid tumor such as melanoma, head and neck, liver or kidney cancer. This chain joins TRBV7-3 and TRBJ2-3; D remains unclear. Here the CDR3 reads CASSLSRVSRTDTQYF. The CDR3 DNA reads TGTGCCAGCAGCTTAAGCCGAGTTAGCCGCACAGATACGCAGTATTTT.